These 8 T cell receptor beta chains came from one sample sequenced in a study of cytomegalovirus exposure and HLA in healthy donors. Sequencing used immunoSEQ multiplex PCR; TCRdb keeps in-frame clones, though not all of them. The sample includes under 60,000 clones, roughly 88% of them seen just once. The sequencing input was PBMCs. These receptors all come from a young woman in good health and CMV-seronegative.

This CDR3 reads CASSYQGLTNEKLFF. CDR3 bases: TGTGCCAGCAGCTACCAGGGTTTGACTAATGAAAAACTGTTTTTT. The rearrangement joins TRBV11-2 to TRBJ1-4, with D tentatively TRBD1 (5 bases). V was cut by 4 bases and J by 2 bases, with 11 bases left in between. The germline V gene has CDR1 SGHAT and CDR2 FQNNGV. The CDR3 totals 15 residues.

The rearrangement links TRBV4-1 to TRBJ2-7, with 9 bases identical to TRBD1. CDR3 size: 15 residues. V shed 0 bases and J 3 bases; nucleotides not matched to a gene: 3. Per germline, CDR1 MGHRA and CDR2 YSYEKL. The DNA for the CDR3 is TGCGCCAGCAGCCAAGATAAGGGACAGGGCTACGAGCAGTACTTC. As protein: CASSQDKGQGYEQYF.

The V gene is TRBV29-1, the J gene TRBJ2-7; 10 bases map to TRBD2. The ends lost 6 bases at V and 2 bases at J; junction bases unmatched: 7. The CDR3 length is 14 residues. Germline values: CDR1 SQVTM, CDR2 ANQGSEA. CDR3 in amino acids: CSVAGGKPTYEQYF. For the CDR3, the DNA is TGCAGCGTAGCGGGAGGGAAACCGACCTACGAGCAGTACTTC.

V usage is TRBV5-1 and J usage is TRBJ2-7; the match to TRBD1 covers 9 bases. The CDR3 covers 14 residues. Trimming removed 2 bases from V and 7 bases from J; junction bases left unmatched: 7. Germline CDR1 SGHRS, CDR2 YFSETQ. CDR3 amino acids: CASSFGTGFLEQYF. The CDR3 DNA reads TGCGCCAGCAGCTTCGGGACAGGGTTTTTAGAGCAGTACTTC.

The chain couples TRBV6-5 to TRBJ1-5; 9 bases align to TRBD1. This CDR3 comprises 14 residues. Germline CDR1 and CDR2: MNHEY and SVGAGI. V shed 6 bases, J shed 4 bases, and the junction held 4 bases outside the gene matches. The CDR3 bases are TGTGCCAGCAGAGAGGGGACAGGGAATCAGCCCCAGCATTTT. Amino acid sequence: CASREGTGNQPQHF.

The V and J genes are TRBV18 and TRBJ2-7; 8 nucleotides line up with TRBD1. V lost 4 bases to trimming and J lost 1 base; unmatched junction nucleotides: 12. Germline loops: CDR1 KGHSH, CDR2 LQKENI. The CDR3 extends over 17 amino acids. The CDR3 DNA follows: TGTGCCAGCTCACTCCTACCACGACAGGGGCCGTCCTACGAGCAGTACTTC. This gives the protein CASSLLPRQGPSYEQYF.

The DNA for the CDR3 is TGCAGCGTTGAACTAGCGGTGACCTACAATGAGCAGTTCTTC. Residues: CSVELAVTYNEQFF. This chain connects TRBV29-1 to TRBJ2-1, with 7 bases aligning to TRBD2. Germline CDR1 SQVTM, CDR2 ANQGSEA. This CDR3 comprises 14 residues. J was trimmed by 2 bases and V by 2 bases; bases with no gene match: 3.

V is TRBV28 and J is TRBJ1-5; D is perhaps TRBD1 (5 bases). V lost 3 bases to trimming and J lost 4 bases, with 19 bases between them. The CDR3 spans 17 residues. Per germline, CDR1 MDHEN and CDR2 SYDVKM. The CDR3 here is CASSLVGGSLGNQPQHF. In DNA, the CDR3 is TGTGCCAGCAGTTTGGTGGGGGGTTCGCTTGGGAATCAGCCCCAGCATTTT.